A selection of T cell receptor beta chains follows, all from one sample in a study of shared clonotypes between healthy human individuals. Measured with immunoSEQ multiplex PCR; TCRdb has only the in-frame clones, and not every one. The table includes roughly 2.1 million clones, about 92% detected once. Material: naive CD8+ T cells from PBMCs. The receptors derive from a man aged 18 to 29 in good health. Some clones in this sample may be carry-over from other donors' samples. Both conserved end residues are part of each CDR3. The D gene is left open where the match is weak. The listing skips clone size in some rows; elsewhere it reads once, few, many or a size class.

d_gene	j_gene	abundance	v_gene	CDR3aa	CDR3nt
TRBD1	TRBJ1-1	-	TRBV5-1	CASSLVGQGSMNTEAFF	TGCGCCAGCAGCTTGGTGGGACAGGGGAGCATGAACACTGAAGCTTTCTTT
TRBD2	TRBJ2-1	-	TRBV10-3	CAISESGGGPYNEQFF	TGTGCCATCAGTGAGTCGGGGGGAGGGCCCTACAATGAGCAGTTCTTC
TRBD1	TRBJ1-5	-	TRBV28	CASRTTGQGVSQPQHF	TGTGCCAGCAGAACGACGGGACAGGGGGTGTCCCAGCCCCAGCATTTT
-	TRBJ1-4	-	TRBV9	CAPTLLGRANEKLFF	TGTGCCCCGACCCTCCTAGGCAGAGCCAATGAAAAACTGTTTTTT
TRBD1	TRBJ1-4	-	TRBV4-1	CASSLLQGVEGEKLFF	TGCGCCAGCAGCCTCCTCCAGGGGGTAGAGGGGGAAAAACTGTTTTTT
-	TRBJ2-3	-	TRBV5-1	CASSLLAGGTDTQYF	TGCGCCAGCAGCTTGTTGGCAGGGGGCACAGATACGCAGTATTTT
-	TRBJ1-2	once	TRBV7-9	CASSLDGSDFNYGYTF	TGTGCCAGCAGCTTAGACGGGTCGGACTTTAACTATGGCTACACCTTC
-	TRBJ1-5	few	TRBV5-4	CASSNGTQPQHF	TGTGCCAGCAGCAACGGGACTCAGCCCCAGCATTTT
TRBD2	TRBJ2-7	-	TRBV5-4	CASSLEAGGTSSYEQYF	TGTGCCAGCAGCCTGGAGGCGGGAGGGACGAGCTCCTACGAGCAGTACTTC
-	TRBJ2-7	-	TRBV27	CASSPGFSYEQYF	TGTGCCAGCAGTCCCGGGTTCTCCTACGAGCAGTACTTC
-	TRBJ2-3	-	TRBV28	CASSFRARGTYTQYF	TGTGCCAGCAGTTTCCGGGCCAGGGGAACATATACGCAGTATTTT
-	TRBJ2-6	once	TRBV5-6	CASSLVEGLSGANVLTF	TGTGCCAGCAGCTTGGTGGAGGGCCTCTCTGGGGCCAACGTCCTGACTTTC
-	TRBJ1-1	-	TRBV27	CASRKQGPWTEAFF	TGTGCCAGCAGGAAACAGGGTCCGTGGACTGAAGCTTTCTTT
-	TRBJ1-3	-	TRBV11-2	CASSFPTGTDTRNTIYF	TGTGCCAGCAGCTTCCCGACAGGCACAGACACCCGAAACACCATATATTTT
-	TRBJ2-7	-	TRBV28	CASLKTYEQYF	TGTGCCAGCTTGAAGACTTACGAGCAGTACTTC
-	TRBJ2-7	-	TRBV6-5	CASSYDRGGTYEQYF	TGTGCCAGCAGTTACGATCGCGGTGGTACCTACGAGCAGTACTTC
TRBD2	TRBJ2-7	-	TRBV7-3	CASSLWTSGSGNEQYF	TGTGCCAGCAGCTTGTGGACTAGCGGGAGCGGGAACGAGCAGTACTTC
-	TRBJ1-2	-	TRBV2	CASRPTGNPNYGYTF	TGTGCCAGCAGACCTACAGGGAACCCTAACTATGGCTACACCTTC
-	TRBJ1-5	once	TRBV28	CASSGGNQPQHF	TGTGCCAGCAGTGGTGGGAATCAGCCCCAGCATTTT
-	TRBJ1-1	-	TRBV19	CASSIRQGLGGTEAFF	TGTGCCAGTAGTATACGGCAGGGCCTTGGGGGGACTGAAGCTTTCTTT